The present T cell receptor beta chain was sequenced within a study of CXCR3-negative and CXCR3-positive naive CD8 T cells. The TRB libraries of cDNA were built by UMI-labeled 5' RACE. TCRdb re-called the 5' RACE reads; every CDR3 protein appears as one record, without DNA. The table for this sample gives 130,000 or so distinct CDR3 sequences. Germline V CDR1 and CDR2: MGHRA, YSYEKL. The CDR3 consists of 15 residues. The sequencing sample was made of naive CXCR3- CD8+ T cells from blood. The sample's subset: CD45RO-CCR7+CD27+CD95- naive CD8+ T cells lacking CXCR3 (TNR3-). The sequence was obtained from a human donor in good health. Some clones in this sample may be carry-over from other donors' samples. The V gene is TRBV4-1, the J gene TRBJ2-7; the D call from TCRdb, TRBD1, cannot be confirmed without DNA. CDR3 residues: CASSQEGRSSYEQYF.